The TCR beta chain under discussion was sequenced for a study of cytomegalovirus exposure and HLA in healthy donors. Study-level findings and limits: A later look showed TCR association rates differing by HLA locus, highest for DRB1 and lowest for HLA-C. Per a later analysis, HLA-associated TCR beta chains showed more clonal expansion than other, equally common TCR beta chains.

Regarding this clone: The antigen is undetermined. One end of the junction does not line up with germline, which may come from a read error.

The PCR had 60 Vbeta and 13 Jbeta primers. Original methodology: The authors later counted some 76 million unique TCR beta chains, some 10 million of them shared. The table came from immunoSEQ multiplex PCR; TCRdb's copy has only in-frame clones and leaves some out. V, J and clone size were drawn from that table, and D and trimming were deduced from the DNA. The profile shows hundreds of thousands of clones, around four fifths of them singletons. At sampling all donors were nominally healthy, likely with unrecorded immune exposures. Per germline, CDR1 SSHAT and CDR2 FNYEAQ (reference sequence). The CDR3 consists of 16 residues.

This TCR derives from a boy aged 5-17 years in good health and CMV-seronegative. Sequencing input: PBMCs. The rearrangement joins TRBV7-7 to TRBJ2-5; 14 positions agree with TRBD2. CDR3 nucleotides: TGTGCTAGCAGCTGGGGACTAGCGGGGGTCCAAGAGACCCAGTACTTC. It codes for CASSWGLAGVQETQYF.